Each of the 25 T cell receptor beta chains below was sequenced from the same sample in a study of T cell responses to AZD1222 COVID-19 vaccine. Some clones are missing from TCRdb's copy, which holds only in-frame ones; the method was immunoSEQ multiplex PCR. Found here are approximately 150,000 clones, approximately 90% of them singletons; the top ten hold more than 3.5%. The specimen was peripheral blood, collected 28 days after the second dose of the MenACWY control vaccine. The receptors were sampled from an adult who received the MenACWY meningococcal vaccine as a control.

The chain carries TRBV3-1 (or the pseudogene TRBV3-2) and TRBJ1-5; the match to TRBD1 covers 9 bases. CDR1 and CDR2 (germline): LGHDT, YNNKEL (reference sequence). Trimming at V came to 1 base and at J to 7 bases, leaving 11 bases not matched to a gene. This CDR3 is 17 amino acids long. CDR3 nucleotide sequence: TGTGCCAGCAGCCAAGGTGAACACAGGGGGCGAGGACAGCCCCAGCATTTT. It yields the protein CASSQGEHRGRGQPQHF.

The rearrangement uses TRBV3-1 (or the pseudogene TRBV3-2) and TRBJ2-2, with a weak D call TRBD2 (5 bases). CDR1 and CDR2 (germline): LGHDT, YNNKEL (reference sequence). The ends were cut back, 4 bases at V and 6 bases at J, with 18 bases in the middle. The CDR3 is 16 amino acids. CDR3 in amino acids: CASSLTQLVPAGELFF. The CDR3 DNA follows: TGTGCCAGCAGCCTCACCCAACTAGTCCCAGCCGGGGAGCTGTTTTTT.

The gene calls are TRBV27 and TRBJ2-2; TRBD1 is a possible D gene (8 bases). V was trimmed by 7 bases and J by 4 bases, leaving 19 bases between them. The CDR3 contains 16 residues. Germline values: CDR1 MNHEY, CDR2 SMNVEV (reference sequence). The CDR3 nucleotides read TGTGCCAGCACTGTCGCGGGGGACAGGAGCACCGGGGAGCTGTTTTTT. Translation gives CASTVAGDRSTGELFF.

This clone was seen a single time. The genes are TRBV9 and TRBJ2-3; D uncertain. The germline V gene has CDR1 SGDLS and CDR2 YYNGEE. There are 13 residues in the CDR3. V shed 0 bases and J shed 6 bases, with 8 bases lying between them. The CDR3 nucleotides are TGTGCCAGCAGCGTAGGGTTAGAGGATACGCAGTATTTT. Encoded protein: CASSVGLEDTQYF.

This chain uses TRBV13 with TRBJ2-7; D remains ambiguous. The V gene's germline CDR1 is PRHDT and CDR2 FYEKMQ (reference sequence). Trimming took off 1 base at V and 2 bases at J, with 9 bases between the two ends. The CDR3 runs to 14 residues. CDR3 sequence: CASSLVSVPYEQYF. In DNA form, the CDR3 reads TGTGCCAGCAGCTTAGTGTCGGTCCCCTACGAGCAGTACTTC.

The V call is TRBV18, the J call TRBJ2-7, with a tentative D call TRBD1 (5 bases). V shed 4 bases and J shed 4 bases, with 8 bases lying between them. Germline CDR1 KGHSH, CDR2 LQKENI. The CDR3 spans 12 residues. CDR3 sequence reads: CASSRGMYEQYF. The DNA of the CDR3 is TGTGCCAGCTCACGGGGCATGTACGAGCAGTACTTC.

The chain combines TRBV10-3 with TRBJ1-4, with no clear D. Germline assignment: CDR1 ENHRY and CDR2 SYGVKD. This CDR3 comprises 19 residues. With 0 bases removed from V and 0 bases from J, the gap between germline ends came to 17 bases. The CDR3 bases are TGTGCCATCAGTGAGTCGACCGGGAAAGTGGTTGCAACTAATGAAAAACTGTTTTTT. Translated: CAISESTGKVVATNEKLFF.

This sequence joins TRBV28 and TRBJ2-5; D gene ambiguous. Germline V CDR1 and CDR2: MDHEN, SYDVKM. CDR3 length equals 13 residues. The ends were cut back, 6 bases at V and 2 bases at J, with 10 bases in the middle. CDR3 DNA sequence: TGTGCCAGCAGAGCCCCTGAACAAGAGACCCAGTACTTC. Translation gives CASRAPEQETQYF. The complete variable domain, with remaining parts taken from reference TRBV28 and TRBJ2-5, reads DVKVTQSSRYLVKRTGEKVFLECVQDMDHENMFWYRQDPGLGLRLIYFSYDVKMKEKGDIPEGYSVSREKKERFSLILESASTNQTSMYLCASRAPEQETQYFGPGTRLLVL.

The rearrangement joins TRBV27 to TRBJ1-6; tentatively, D is TRBD1 (5 bases). Trimming took 6 bases from V and 1 from J, leaving 10 bases between them. The CDR3 length is 15 residues. Germline lookup yields CDR1 MNHEY and CDR2 SMNVEV (reference sequence). The CDR3 nucleotides read TGTGCCAGCAGCGTCGGGGGATCCTATAATTCACCCCTCCACTTT. It is translated as CASSVGGSYNSPLHF.

The chain joins TRBV7-9 to TRBJ1-5; D gene uncertain. V lost 1 base and J 6 bases, leaving 10 bases between the germline ends. Germline assignment: CDR1 SEHNR and CDR2 FQNEAQ (reference sequence). This CDR3 has 14 amino acids. The CDR3 DNA sequence: TGTGCCAGCAGCTTAGACTCGTCTTTTCAGCCCCAGCATTTT. As protein: CASSLDSSFQPQHF. Drawing the rest from reference TRBV7-9 and TRBJ1-5, the complete variable domain is DTGVSQNPRHKITKRGQNVTFRCDPISEHNRLYWYRQTLGQGPEFLTYFQNEAQLEKSRLLSDRFSAERPKGSFSTLEIQRTEQGDSAMYLCASSLDSSFQPQHFGDGTRLSIL.

The chain links TRBV27 to TRBJ2-7; D is unresolved. Germline lookup yields CDR1 MNHEY and CDR2 SMNVEV (reference sequence). Trimming removed 0 bases from V and 2 bases from J, with 5 bases in between. This CDR3 spans 13 amino acids. CDR3 coding DNA: TGTGCCAGCAGTTTATCACCGGCCTACGAGCAGTACTTC. Residues: CASSLSPAYEQYF.

The chain is built from TRBV7-9 and TRBJ2-1; D unresolved. CDR1 and CDR2 from the germline V gene are SEHNR and FQNEAQ (reference sequence). Trimming cost V 4 bases and J 8 bases, with 12 bases left between them. CDR3 length equals 13 residues. The CDR3 region has the DNA TGTGCCAGCAGCTGGCTTTACGTCGATGAGCAGTTCTTC. Encoded protein: CASSWLYVDEQFF.

CDR3 amino acids: CASSQRTGSIPGNTIYF. CDR3 sequence (DNA): TGCGCCAGCAGCCAACGAACAGGGTCGATACCTGGAAACACCATATATTTT. This chain uses TRBV4-3 with TRBJ1-3, with D possibly TRBD1 on 6 matching bases. Trimming cost V 2 bases and J 2 bases, with 16 bases left between them. Germline V gene data show CDR1 as LGHNA and CDR2 as YSLEER. The CDR3 consists of 17 residues.

CDR3 amino acids: CASSQVPGTGRPGDTIYF. The CDR3 region has the DNA TGCGCCAGCAGCCAAGTTCCCGGGACAGGCCGACCGGGGGACACCATATATTTT. The J gene is TRBJ1-3, the V gene TRBV4-1; 8 bases fit TRBD1. The CDR3 totals 18 residues. Germline CDR1 and CDR2: MGHRA and YSYEKL. Trimming cost V 1 base and J 8 bases; bases outside gene matches: 16.

This chain joins TRBV4-2 and TRBJ2-5; D is possibly TRBD2 (5 bases). Germline V gene data show CDR1 as LGHNA and CDR2 as YNFKEQ. V was cut by 3 bases and J by 3 bases, with 14 bases left in between. This CDR3 has 15 residues. CDR3 residues: CASSHPRGYEETQYF. In DNA, the CDR3 is TGTGCCAGCAGCCACCCTCGAGGGTACGAAGAGACCCAGTACTTC.

The chain couples TRBV12-3 or TRBV12-4 to TRBJ2-3; D is perhaps TRBD1 (6 bases). This CDR3 region has 13 residues. The V gene lost 8 bases and the J gene lost 5 bases, with 14 bases spanning the gap. The CDR3 DNA follows: TGTGCCAGCTCCGGCCTAGGGGGAGATACGCAGTATTTT. It specifies CASSGLGGDTQYF.

In regard to this clone: The same CDR3 is also encoded by other DNA sequences in this sample. The J gene is TRBJ1-5, the V gene TRBV24-1, with TRBD1 matching over 9 bases. Germline trimming cut 3 bases from V and 3 bases from J; bases unmatched to any gene: 5. CDR1 is KGHDR and CDR2 is SFDVKD in the germline V gene. CDR3 size: 16 residues. CDR3 sequence (DNA): TGTGCCACCAGTGATCCCGGGACAGGGATCAATCAGCCCCAGCATTTT. As protein: CATSDPGTGINQPQHF.

The rearrangement joins TRBV30 to TRBJ2-3; TRBD2 aligns across 8 bases. V shed 5 bases and J 3 bases; nucleotides not matched to a gene: 4. The germline gives CDR1 GTSNPN, CDR2 SVGIG (reference sequence). The length of the CDR3 is 13 residues. In nucleotides, the CDR3 is TGTGCCTGGGCGGCGGGAGGTACAGATACGCAGTATTTT. Translation gives CAWAAGGTDTQYF. The full variable domain, rest sourced from reference TRBV30 and TRBJ2-3, is SQTIHQWPATLVQPVGSPLSLECTVEGTSNPNLYWYRQAAGRGLQLLFYSVGIGQISSEVPQNLSASRPQDRQFILSSKKLLLSDSGFYLCAWAAGGTDTQYFGPGTRLTVL.

V and J are TRBV5-6 and TRBJ2-1; D possibly corresponds to TRBD2 (5 bases). The CDR3 length is 12 residues. The ends were cut back, 6 bases at V and 5 bases at J, with 9 bases in the middle. Germline CDR1 is SGHDT and CDR2 is YYEEEE. The CDR3 here is CASMGENNEQFF. The CDR3 nucleotides read TGTGCCAGCATGGGAGAGAACAATGAGCAGTTCTTC.

V and J are TRBV9 and TRBJ1-1; 8 bases match TRBD1. The CDR3 runs 13 residues. The germline gives CDR1 SGDLS, CDR2 YYNGEE. Trimming removed 7 bases from V and 5 bases from J; junction bases left unmatched: 7. DNA of the CDR3: TGTGCCAGCGCCACAGGGGGAGGAACTGAAGCTTTCTTT. It encodes CASATGGGTEAFF.

The V gene is TRBV27, the J gene TRBJ1-5, with D perhaps matching TRBD1 (5 bases). Trimming pared 6 bases from V and 3 bases from J, leaving 18 bases between. CDR1 and CDR2 (germline): MNHEY, SMNVEV (reference sequence). The CDR3 runs to 16 residues. CDR3 sequence (DNA): TGTGCCAGCAGCGGAAGTCCGGGGCTACCCAATCAGCCCCAGCATTTT. Translation gives CASSGSPGLPNQPQHF.

This clone appeared a single time. The chain links TRBV28 to TRBJ2-5; TRBD1 matches at 9 bases. The CDR3 extends over 15 amino acids. Germline CDR1 and CDR2: MDHEN and SYDVKM. V lost 11 bases to trimming and J lost 3 bases; unmatched junction nucleotides: 13. CDR3 sequence: CAGGRDRGVEETQYF. The CDR3 nucleotides are TGTGCCGGAGGCCGAGACAGGGGGGTTGAAGAGACCCAGTACTTC.

This clone was counted only a few times. This CDR3 is CASTLLYGYTF. CDR3 nucleotides: TGTGCCAGCACCCTTCTCTATGGCTACACCTTC. The V and J genes are TRBV12-3 or TRBV12-4 and TRBJ1-2; D remains unclear. This CDR3 contains 11 residues. V lost 7 bases to trimming and J lost 4 bases, with 7 bases between them.

The V call is TRBV6-5, the J call TRBJ1-1; D is unresolved. CDR1 is MNHEY, CDR2 SVGAGI, per germline. The V gene lost 2 bases and the J gene lost 0 bases, with 13 bases spanning the gap. The CDR3 is 16 residues long. The CDR3: CASSYVQALLNTEAFF. DNA for the CDR3: TGTGCCAGCAGTTACGTCCAGGCGCTCCTGAACACTGAAGCTTTCTTT.

This clone was counted only a few times. The rearrangement uses TRBV3-1 (or the pseudogene TRBV3-2) and TRBJ1-6; D call uncertain. Trimming stripped 1 base from V and 8 bases from J, with 3 bases between. CDR1 and CDR2 (germline): LGHDT, YNNKEL (reference sequence). This CDR3 has 12 amino acids. For the CDR3, the DNA is TGTGCCAGCAGCCAAGCAGATTCACCCCTCCACTTT. It translates to CASSQADSPLHF.